This entry concerns a single T cell receptor beta chain. These data are taken from a study of identical twins. From the 5' RACE reads, TCRdb called clonotypes with MiXCR, one entry per CDR3 protein. The sample gives around 690,000 distinct CDR3 sequences, about 20% of which show up once; roughly 4% is in the top ten. This CDR3 contains 14 residues. Per germline, CDR1 SQVTM and CDR2 ANQGSEA. V shed 5 bases and J 2 bases; nucleotides not matched to a gene: 7. Another study also made use of these data, one on T cells expressing NK-cell markers. This second study says: Underlying the TCR beta repertoires were sorted CD3+CD56+NKG2C+, CD3+CD56+NKG2C- and CD3+CD56-NKG2C+ T cells. Seven HCMV-seropositive donors and one seronegative donor made up the eight sequenced donors. In several experiments, sorting was restricted to alpha-beta TCR T cells by an anti-gamma-delta TCR antibody. The dominant NKG2C+ clonotypes represented roughly 1.0-7.5% of CD8+ T cells in over 5 donors.

The rearrangement joins TRBV29-1 to TRBJ2-7; 9 bases agree with TRBD2. The receptor was derived from a woman aged 18-29 years in good health. The sequencing input was PBMCs. CDR3 bases: TGCAGCGTTACAAGTCTAGCGGGGCCCTACGAGCAGTACTTC. Protein: CSVTSLAGPYEQYF.